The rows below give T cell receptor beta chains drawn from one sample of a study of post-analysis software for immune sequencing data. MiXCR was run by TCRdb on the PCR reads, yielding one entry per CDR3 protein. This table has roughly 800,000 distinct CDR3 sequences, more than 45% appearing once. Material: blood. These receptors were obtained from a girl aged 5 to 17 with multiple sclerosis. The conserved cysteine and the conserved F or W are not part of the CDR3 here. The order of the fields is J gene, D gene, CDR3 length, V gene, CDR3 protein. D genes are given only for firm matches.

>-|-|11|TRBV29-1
SVEIRSGETQY
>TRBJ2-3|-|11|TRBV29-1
SVAGTPSNTQY
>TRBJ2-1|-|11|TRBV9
ASSVYGLNEQF
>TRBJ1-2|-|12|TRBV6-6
ASSVRDTSYGYT
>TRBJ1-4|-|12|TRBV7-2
ASSLGGPNEKLF
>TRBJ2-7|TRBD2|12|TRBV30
AWSVGRERGEQY
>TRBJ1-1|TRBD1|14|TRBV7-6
ASSPRGGRGNTEAF
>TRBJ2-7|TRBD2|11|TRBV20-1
SAIPSGAREQY
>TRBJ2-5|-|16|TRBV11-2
ASSLEGLWPPGQETQY
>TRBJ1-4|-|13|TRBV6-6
ASSRRGTTNEKLF
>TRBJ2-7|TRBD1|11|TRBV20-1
SASRTGTYEQY
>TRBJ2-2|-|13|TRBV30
AWRGASVNTGELF
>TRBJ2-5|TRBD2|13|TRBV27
ASRAGGPWWETQY
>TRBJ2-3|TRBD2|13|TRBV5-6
ASSYVSGSEDTQY
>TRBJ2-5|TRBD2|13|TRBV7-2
ASSLAGSGQETQY
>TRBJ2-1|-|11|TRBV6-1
ASSEARYNEQF
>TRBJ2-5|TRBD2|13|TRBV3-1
ASSHTGLVGETQY
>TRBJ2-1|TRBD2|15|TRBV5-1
ASSLFLAGVKHNEQF
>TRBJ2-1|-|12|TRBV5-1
ASSTQTSADEQF
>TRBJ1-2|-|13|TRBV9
ASSVGAATNYGYT
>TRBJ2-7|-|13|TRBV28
ASSLYQGQPYEQY
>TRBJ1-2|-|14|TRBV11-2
ASSPRKVVGVYGYT
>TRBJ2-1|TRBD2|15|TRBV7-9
ASSLKAAAGAPSEQF
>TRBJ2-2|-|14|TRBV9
ASSVALGQGAGELF
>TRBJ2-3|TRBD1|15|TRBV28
ASSLFPTGDSTDTQY
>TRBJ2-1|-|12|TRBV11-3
ASSPPGQRNEQF
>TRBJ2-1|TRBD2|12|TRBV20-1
SALEAGVGNEQF
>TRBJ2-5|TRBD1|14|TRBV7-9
ASSFQQGLYQETQY
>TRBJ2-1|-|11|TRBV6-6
ASSGTINNEQF
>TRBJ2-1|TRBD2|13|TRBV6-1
ASSGVAGAYNEQF
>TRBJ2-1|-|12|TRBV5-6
ASSPSRSYNEQF
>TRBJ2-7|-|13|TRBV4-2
ASSPAVAVSYEQY
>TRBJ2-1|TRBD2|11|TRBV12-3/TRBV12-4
ASSPTSGRVPF
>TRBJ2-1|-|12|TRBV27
ASSLTSPNNEQF
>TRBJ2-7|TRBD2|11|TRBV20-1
SAIGTSGSPPY
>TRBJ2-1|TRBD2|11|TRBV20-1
SGGLAAYNEQF
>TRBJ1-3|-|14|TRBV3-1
ASSQGLPSSGNTIY
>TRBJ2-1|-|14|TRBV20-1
SARGRLAPSSREQF
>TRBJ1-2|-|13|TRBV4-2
ASSQDGSREDGYT
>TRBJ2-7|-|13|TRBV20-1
GAIISGGEFDTQY
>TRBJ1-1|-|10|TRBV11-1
ASRAMNTEAF
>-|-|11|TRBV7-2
ASSLEVWDEQY
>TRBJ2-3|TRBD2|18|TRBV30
AWSVRRTSGGGRSTDTQY
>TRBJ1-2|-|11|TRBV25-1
ASSAGTAHGYT
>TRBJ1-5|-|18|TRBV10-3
AISESTVGSLASSNQPQH
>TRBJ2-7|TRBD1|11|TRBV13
ASSLLGQGEQY